This T cell receptor (beta chain) was recovered during a study of blood T cell repertoires in COVID-19. Original processing methods: Researchers report that nucleated cell counts were estimated from reference gene primer amplification. This table comes from immunoSEQ multiplex PCR, and its TCRdb copy is limited to in-frame clones, with some not included. Clone size and V and J calls were adopted from that table, with D and trimming inferred from the DNA. The table includes around 380,000 clones, 81% detected once. V lost 5 bases, J lost 1 base, and 4 bases stayed unmatched. Germline-derived CDR1 and CDR2 are SGHVS and FQNEAQ. This CDR3 comprises 14 residues.

The specimen sequenced was peripheral blood. V usage is TRBV7-8 and J usage is TRBJ1-1; TRBD1 matches at 7 bases. The source of this sequence is a human donor with acute or convalescent COVID-19. The donor label of this sample is uncertain. The CDR3 sequence: CASSGDRTNTEAFF. For the CDR3, the DNA is TGTGCCAGCAGCGGGGACAGAACGAACACTGAAGCTTTCTTT. Together with reference TRBV7-8 and TRBJ1-1, the CDR3 gives the full variable domain: GAGVSQSPRYKVAKRGQDVALRCDPISGHVSLFWYQQALGQGPEFLTYFQNEAQLDKSGLPSDRFFAERPEGSVSTLKIQRTQQEDSAVYLCASSGDRTNTEAFFGQGTRLTVV.